Listed below are T cell receptor beta chains from one sample, sequenced in a study of metastatic and nonmetastatic thyroid tumors. TCRdb ran MiXCR on the PCR reads. The profile shows tens of thousands of clones, 16% of them singletons. Input material: blood. Source of these receptors: a male donor with papillary thyroid cancer or a benign thyroid nodule (not recorded which). Some clones in this sample may be carry-over from other donors' samples. Each CDR3 is given with its conserved first and last residue. D genes are given only for firm matches. Only some rows state a clone size, as once, few, many or a class for expanded clones.

d_call j_call clone_size v_call cdr3_aa cdr3_nt
TRBD2 TRBJ2-5 few TRBV24-1 CATSDAKLAGDRVRETQYF TGTGCCACCAGTGATGCGAAACTAGCGGGGGATCGCGTACGAGAGACCCAGTACTTC
NA TRBJ2-7 NA TRBV5-1 CASSLFAGILHEQYF TGCGCCAGCAGCTTGTTTGCGGGTATCCTCCACGAGCAGTACTTC
TRBD2 TRBJ2-1 many TRBV10-3 CAILRVGPSGGSYNEQFF TGTGCCATCTTACGGGTCGGCCCTAGCGGGGGCTCCTACAATGAGCAGTTCTTC
TRBD2 TRBJ2-7 many TRBV6-1 CASSPSLAGDEQYF TGTGCCAGCAGCCCCTCTCTAGCGGGGGATGAGCAGTACTTC
TRBD2 TRBJ2-1 many TRBV28 CASSPPGLGRGEQFF TGTGCCAGCAGCCCCCCGGGACTAGGTCGCGGTGAGCAGTTCTTC
TRBD1 TRBJ2-7 many TRBV6-6 CASSYVRQGAHEQYF TGTGCCAGCAGTTATGTGAGACAGGGGGCCCACGAGCAGTACTTC
NA TRBJ1-1 few TRBV27 CASSWVRGNTEAFF TGTGCCAGCAGTTGGGTCAGGGGGAACACTGAAGCTTTCTTT
NA TRBJ2-1 many TRBV6-1 CAIFAEGIYNEQFF TGTGCCATCTTTGCCGAGGGGATCTACAATGAGCAGTTCTTC
TRBD1 TRBJ2-1 many TRBV4-3 CASSPTGVMLDEQFF TGCGCCAGCAGCCCCACAGGGGTTATGTTGGATGAGCAGTTCTTC
TRBD1 TRBJ2-7 many TRBV7-6 CASSSGQGGSYEQYF TGTGCCAGCAGCTCCGGACAGGGGGGGTCCTACGAGCAGTACTTC
NA TRBJ2-3 medium-sized TRBV20-1 CSARTTAADPPHPTDTQYF TGCAGTGCTAGGACCACGGCGGCCGATCCCCCACACCCCACAGATACGCAGTATTTT
NA TRBJ2-2 many TRBV27 CASTDHIGELFF TGTGCCAGCACCGATCACATCGGGGAGCTGTTTTTT
NA TRBJ2-2 many TRBV13 CASSPDYSTGELFF TGTGCCAGCAGCCCGGACTATAGTACCGGGGAGCTGTTTTTT
NA TRBJ2-2 many TRBV5-1 CASSLDGKNTGELFF TGCGCCAGCAGCTTGGACGGGAAGAACACCGGGGAGCTGTTTTTT
TRBD1 TRBJ1-2 medium-sized TRBV7-9 CASSDPGQIYGYTF TGTGCCAGCAGCGATCCGGGACAGATTTATGGCTACACCTTC
TRBD1 TRBJ2-7 many TRBV4-1 CASSQGDRDRDEQYF TGCGCCAGCAGCCAAGGGGACAGGGACAGAGACGAGCAGTACTTC
NA TRBJ1-5 many TRBV6-1 CASSERTENQPQHF TGTGCCAGCAGTGAACGGACAGAAAATCAGCCCCAGCATTTT
NA TRBJ2-7 many TRBV2 CASSEGRGLGSYEQYF TGTGCCAGCAGTGAGGGGCGAGGGCTAGGGTCCTACGAGCAGTACTTC
TRBD1 TRBJ1-3 many TRBV19 CASHQRQGSGNTIYF TGTGCCAGCCATCAACGACAGGGTAGCGGAAACACCATATATTTT
TRBD1 TRBJ2-2 NA TRBV11-2 CASSPRGLRGIGELFF TGTGCCAGCAGCCCCAGGGGGCTAAGGGGGATCGGGGAGCTGTTTTTT
NA TRBJ1-5 few TRBV6-4 CATLLQGIPLASNQPQHF TGTGCCACCCTACTTCAGGGGATCCCTCTTGCGAGCAATCAGCCCCAGCATTTT
NA TRBJ1-6 many TRBV5-1 CASSPGHGDYNSPLHF TGCGCCAGCAGCCCGGGACACGGAGATTATAATTCACCCCTCCACTTT
NA TRBJ1-6 many TRBV6-5 CASSYSQAGNSPLHF TGTGCCAGCAGTTACTCCCAGGCAGGGAATTCACCCCTCCACTTT